The entry that follows covers one T cell receptor beta chain sequence. PCR employed 60 Vbeta and 13 Jbeta primers. Method: immunoSEQ multiplex PCR; TCRdb's copy keeps in-frame clones and lacks some. The sample shows 100,000 to 150,000 clones, 75% to 85% of them seen only once. The sample belongs to a study of cytomegalovirus exposure and HLA in healthy donors. Overall study: There were approximately 85 million unique TCRs (from HLA-typed donors) in an early data release.

The CDR3 has 16 residues. Germline assignment: CDR1 SQVTM and CDR2 ANQGSEA. Trimming took off 3 bases at V and 6 bases at J, with 23 bases between the two ends. Material: PBMCs. The receptor's source is a man aged 35 to 55 in good health and CMV-seronegative. The V and J genes are TRBV29-1 and TRBJ1-1; perhaps TRBD1 as D (6 bases). The CDR3 protein is CSVDGGGGGQTAEAFF. The DNA for the CDR3 is TGCAGCGTTGATGGTGGGGGCGGCGGGCAAACCGCTGAAGCTTTCTTT.